The 16 T cell receptor beta chains below come from one sample, sequenced in a study of T cell responses to AZD1222 COVID-19 vaccine. TCRdb keeps only in-frame clones here, not all; method: immunoSEQ multiplex PCR. The repertoire holds approximately 170,000 clones, with around 91% as singletons. The starting material was peripheral blood, obtained on day 0 of AZD1222 vaccination. These TCRs come from an adult in good health.

CDR3 region: CASSFMLGGAGELFF. CDR3 nucleotide sequence: TGTGCCAGCAGCTTTATGCTAGGAGGTGCCGGGGAGCTGTTTTTT. The V call is TRBV7-3, the J call TRBJ2-2, with a possible D match to TRBD2 (5 bases). The V gene's germline CDR1 is SGHTA and CDR2 FQGTGA. Trimming stripped 3 bases from V and 6 bases from J, with 14 bases between. CDR3 length: 15 residues.

V gene TRBV7-9 combines with J gene TRBJ2-7; 8 bases match TRBD1. Germline trimming cut 3 bases from V and 2 bases from J; bases unmatched to any gene: 9. The CDR3 has 16 amino acids. Germline V gene data show CDR1 as SEHNR and CDR2 as FQNEAQ (reference sequence). CDR3 sequence (DNA): TGTGCCAGCAGCTTCGACACCGGGACAGGAACCTACGAGCAGTACTTC. As protein: CASSFDTGTGTYEQYF.

The CDR3 sequence is CASSTGTPHNYGYTF. DNA of the CDR3: TGTGCCAGCAGCACCGGGACACCTCATAACTATGGCTACACCTTC. The chain recombines TRBV6-2 or TRBV6-3 with TRBJ1-2, with D maybe TRBD1 (6 bases). CDR1 MNHEY and CDR2 SVGEGT come from the germline V gene. Trimming stripped 6 bases from V and 1 base from J, with 15 bases between. The CDR3 runs 15 residues.

The rearrangement uses TRBV5-1 and TRBJ2-6, with TRBD2 identical over 8 bases. The CDR3 length is 17 residues. V lost 4 bases and J lost 2; bases outside the gene matches: 8. Germline V lookup: CDR1 SGHRS, CDR2 YFSETQ. The CDR3 region has the DNA TGCGCCAGCAGCGTCCGCCTCGGGGGGGCTGGGGCCAACGTCCTGACTTTC. The encoded protein is CASSVRLGGAGANVLTF.

The count of this clone is one. The chain combines TRBV4-1 with TRBJ1-1; D possibly corresponds to TRBD1 (5 bases). The CDR3 consists of 14 residues. Deletions cut 6 bases from V and 3 bases from J, with 14 bases between. The germline CDR1 and CDR2 sequences are MGHRA and YSYEKL. For the CDR3, the DNA is TGCGCCAGCAGGGTGGGACCGAGGGACACTGAAGCTTTCTTT. It encodes CASRVGPRDTEAFF.

The rearrangement links TRBV7-8 to TRBJ2-3, with 14 nucleotides matching TRBD2. Germline-derived CDR1 and CDR2 are SGHVS and FQNEAQ. V was pared by 5 bases and J by 1 base, with 11 bases of the junction left unmatched. This CDR3 is built from 19 residues. The CDR3 sequence is CASSTYRLAGGRRTDTQYF. CDR3 in DNA: TGTGCCAGCAGCACCTACAGACTAGCGGGGGGGCGCCGCACAGATACGCAGTATTTT.

The chain combines TRBV4-2 with TRBJ1-2; 9 bases are a match to TRBD1. The CDR3 contains 15 residues. The trim removed 5 bases at V and 4 bases at J, leaving 8 bases unmatched. Per germline, CDR1 LGHNA and CDR2 YNFKEQ. The CDR3 reads CASSKPGTGFYGYTF. The CDR3 DNA reads as TGTGCCAGCAGCAAACCCGGGACAGGGTTCTATGGCTACACCTTC.

The genes are TRBV19 and TRBJ2-5; tentatively, D is TRBD1 or TRBD2 (5 bases each). Germline V gene lookup returns CDR1 LNHDA and CDR2 SQIVND (reference sequence). V was trimmed by 1 base and J by 2 bases, leaving 11 bases between them. The CDR3 is 15 residues long. The CDR3 DNA reads as TGTGCCAGTAGTATAGCGGGGCCGTTACAAGAGACCCAGTACTTC. It translates to CASSIAGPLQETQYF.

The rearrangement joins TRBV28 to TRBJ1-1; D possibly corresponds to TRBD1 (6 bases). With 2 bases removed from V and 8 bases from J, the gap between germline ends came to 15 bases. The CDR3 length is 14 residues. Germline V gene lookup returns CDR1 MDHEN and CDR2 SYDVKM. The CDR3 reads CASSLIGGDSEAFF. The CDR3 DNA is TGTGCCAGCAGTTTAATCGGGGGCGATAGCGAAGCTTTCTTT.

This CDR3 is CASSPQGSGANVLTF. The DNA of the CDR3 is TGTGCCAGCAGCCCTCAGGGGTCTGGGGCCAACGTCCTGACTTTC. The rearrangement links TRBV7-2 to TRBJ2-6; tentative D call: TRBD1 (6 bases). The CDR3 extends over 15 amino acids. The ends were cut back, 5 bases at V and 1 base at J, with 9 bases in the middle. Germline V gene sequence: CDR1 SGHTA, CDR2 FQGNSA.

The rearrangement uses TRBV11-3 and TRBJ2-5; either TRBD1 or TRBD2 may supply D (5 bases each). The CDR3 extends over 14 amino acids. The germline V gene encodes CDR1 SGHNT and CDR2 YENEEA. V dropped 5 bases and J dropped 5 bases, with 15 bases sitting between them. The CDR3 DNA sequence: TGTGCCAGCAGCGCTCCAGGGTCGGGGGAGACCCAGTACTTC. It yields the protein CASSAPGSGETQYF.

This sequence joins TRBV5-4 and TRBJ1-6; maybe TRBD1 (6 bases). The germline gives CDR1 SGHNT, CDR2 YYREEE (reference sequence). There are 14 residues in the CDR3. V was shortened by 7 bases and J by 3 bases, with 11 bases between the two germline ends. CDR3 nucleotide sequence: TGTGCCAGCCCGGGGGCGTTCTATAATTCACCCCTCCACTTT. As protein: CASPGAFYNSPLHF.

This chain connects TRBV9 to TRBJ1-6, with D hard to call. Germline CDR1 is SGDLS and CDR2 is YYNGEE. This CDR3 comprises 13 residues. The ends were cut back, 0 bases at V and 6 bases at J, with 4 bases in the middle. The CDR3 loop is CASSVDPNSPLHF. The DNA for the CDR3 is TGTGCCAGCAGCGTAGACCCTAATTCACCCCTCCACTTT.

This clone occurred once. The V and J genes are TRBV5-8 and TRBJ2-5; 9 bases line up with TRBD1. The germline CDR1 and CDR2 sequences are SGHTS and YDEGEE. V trimming: 4 bases; J trimming: 3 bases; junction bases outside the gene matches: 10. CDR3 size: 16 residues. The CDR3 nucleotides read TGTGCCAGCAGCCTGGGACAGGGTGGGACTAAAGAGACCCAGTACTTC. It specifies CASSLGQGGTKETQYF.

V gene TRBV15 combines with J gene TRBJ1-3; D gene ambiguous. The CDR3 is made up of 16 amino acids. The germline V gene has CDR1 LNHNV and CDR2 YYDKDF (reference sequence). Trimming took 4 bases from V and 0 from J, leaving 13 bases between them. The CDR3 DNA sequence: TGTGCCACCAGCAAACTGGGCAGCTCCTCTGGAAACACCATATATTTT. Protein product: CATSKLGSSSGNTIYF.

This clone came up once. V gene TRBV5-6 combines with J gene TRBJ2-7; 8 nucleotides align to TRBD1. The CDR3 consists of 14 residues. Germline V lookup: CDR1 SGHDT, CDR2 YYEEEE. V gave up 4 bases and J gave up 2 bases; unmatched junction bases: 5. CDR3 sequence reads: CASSPGGSPYEQYV. Here the CDR3 DNA reads TGTGCCAGCAGCCCAGGGGGCAGCCCCTACGAGCAGTACGTC.